The next 5 T cell receptor beta chains were all read from a single sample in a study of blood T cell repertoires in COVID-19. Measured with immunoSEQ multiplex PCR; TCRdb has only the in-frame clones, and not every one. The sample carries some 70,000 clones, 83% recorded once. Sequenced sample: peripheral blood. The receptors were sampled from a man in his forties or fifties with active COVID-19.

The chain employs TRBV6-5 and TRBJ1-4, with 8 positions matching TRBD1. Trimming cost V 10 bases and J 7 bases; bases outside gene matches: 8. Germline V gene lookup returns CDR1 MNHEY and CDR2 SVGAGI. The CDR3 is 13 residues long. CDR3 amino acids: CATMDRVTEKLFF. The CDR3 bases are TGTGCCACCATGGACAGGGTAACTGAAAAACTGTTTTTT.

The chain combines TRBV2 with TRBJ2-1; 12 nucleotides align to TRBD2. J lost 16 bases, V lost 10 bases, and 14 bases had no gene match. Germline V lookup: CDR1 SNHLY, CDR2 FYNNEI. The CDR3 contains 13 residues. CDR3 protein: CAIETSGSPDQFF. The DNA of the CDR3 is TGTGCCATCGAGACTAGCGGGAGCCCGGACCAATTCTTC.

The rearrangement links TRBV7-6 to TRBJ1-2; no clear D gene. The germline V gene encodes CDR1 SGHVS and CDR2 FNYEAQ. This CDR3 is built from 13 residues. Between the trimmed V and J ends, which lost 1 base and 0 bases, there was a span of 3 bases. The CDR3 reads CASSLEPNYGYTF. The CDR3 coding sequence is TGTGCCAGCAGCTTAGAGCCTAACTATGGCTACACCTTC. The whole variable domain, filled in from reference TRBV7-6 and TRBJ1-2, reads GAGVSQSPRYKVTKRGQDVALRCDPISGHVSLYWYRQALGQGPEFLTYFNYEAQQDKSGLPNDRFSAERPEGSISTLTIQRTEQRDSAMYRCASSLEPNYGYTFGSGTRLTVV.

This clone has just one count. The J gene is TRBJ2-1, the V gene TRBV5-1, with 7 bases aligning to TRBD2. V was clipped by 2 bases and J by 2 bases; unmatched bases: 4. Germline CDR1 SGHRS, CDR2 YFSETQ. The CDR3 totals 15 residues. The CDR3 region is CASSFGGGAYNEQFF. CDR3 coding DNA: TGCGCCAGCAGCTTTGGCGGGGGAGCCTACAATGAGCAGTTCTTC.

This clone came up once. Other DNA sequences of this sample code for an identical CDR3. The chain uses TRBV2 and TRBJ2-1; D not resolved. The CDR3 sequence is 10 residues long. Germline lookup yields CDR1 SNHLY and CDR2 FYNNEI. Trimming stripped 5 bases from V and 7 bases from J, with 3 bases between. For the CDR3, the DNA is TGTGCCAGCAGTCTGAATGAGCAGTTCTTC. This gives the protein CASSLNEQFF.